Reported below is one TCR beta chain. CDR1 LNHDA and CDR2 SQIVND come from the germline V gene (reference sequence). CDR3 length: 15 amino acids. V gave up 3 bases and J gave up 5 bases, with 13 bases separating them. This sample is drawn from a study of blood T cell repertoires in COVID-19. The protocol was immunoSEQ multiplex PCR, while the TCRdb copy is restricted to in-frame clones and leaves out a portion. Of 100,000 to 150,000 clones in the sample, about 88% are singletons; the top ten hold approximately 1.1%. Material for sequencing was peripheral blood. The rearrangement joins TRBV19 to TRBJ2-2; a possible D gene is TRBD1 (7 bases). The source is a woman aged 80 or over with acute or convalescent COVID-19. CDR3 coding DNA: TGTGCCAGTAGTATCGGAGGGGGCATGACCGGGGAGCTGTTTTTT. Translated: CASSIGGGMTGELFF.